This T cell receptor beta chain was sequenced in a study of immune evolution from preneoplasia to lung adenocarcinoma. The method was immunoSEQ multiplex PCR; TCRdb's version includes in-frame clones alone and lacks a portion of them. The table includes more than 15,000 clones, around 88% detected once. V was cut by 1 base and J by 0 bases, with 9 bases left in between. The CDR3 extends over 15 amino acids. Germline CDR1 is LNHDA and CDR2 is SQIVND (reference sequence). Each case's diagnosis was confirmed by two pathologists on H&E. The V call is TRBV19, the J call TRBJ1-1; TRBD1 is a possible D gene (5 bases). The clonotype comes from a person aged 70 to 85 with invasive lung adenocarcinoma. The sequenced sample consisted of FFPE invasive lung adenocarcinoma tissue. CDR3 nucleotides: TGTGCCAGTAGTATAGCCGGCAGGGTGAACACTGAAGCTTTCTTT. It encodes CASSIAGRVNTEAFF.